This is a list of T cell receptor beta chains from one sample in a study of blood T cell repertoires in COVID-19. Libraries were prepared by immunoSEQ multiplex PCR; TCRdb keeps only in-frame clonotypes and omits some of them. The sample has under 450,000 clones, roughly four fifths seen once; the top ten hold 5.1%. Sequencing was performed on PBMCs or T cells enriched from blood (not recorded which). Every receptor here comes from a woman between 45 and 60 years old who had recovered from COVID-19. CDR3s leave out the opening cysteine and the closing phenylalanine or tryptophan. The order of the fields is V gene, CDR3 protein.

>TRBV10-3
AISGDTYEQY
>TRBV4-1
ASSQALGYGYT
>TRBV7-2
ASSLDRDYYNEQF
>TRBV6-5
ASRGQGQGEAF
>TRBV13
ASRHPTELGGEAF
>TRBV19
ASSIQGGYGYT
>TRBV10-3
AISESGQGVGQPQH
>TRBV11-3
ASILTGICNQPQH
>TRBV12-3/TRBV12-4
ASSATRNTEAF
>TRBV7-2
ASSLESGGGVYGYT
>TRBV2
ASSEERGSNQPQH
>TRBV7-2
ASSSRRRGGGASDTQY
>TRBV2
ASRRTGPYQETQY
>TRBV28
ASRREKLF
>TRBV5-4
ASSFNTGAETQY
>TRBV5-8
ASSLVVGTGDGYT
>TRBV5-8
ASSLGGFSVADTQY
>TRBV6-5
ASTLSGEQF
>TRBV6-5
ASSRGTANEKLF
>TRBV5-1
ASSLVSDTQY
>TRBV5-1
ASSLEHMNTEAF
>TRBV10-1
ASSESGAEAF
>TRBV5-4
ASSFAGSYEQY
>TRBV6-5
ASIGQSKGGYT